This T cell receptor beta chain was identified in a study of shared clonotypes between healthy human individuals. Regarding the study as a whole: Memory subsets had estimated richness that was generally smaller than that of naive subsets. Clonotypes shared by all four sorted-subset donors had higher generation probabilities than non-shared clonotypes.

As regards this clone: Its antigen is unknown.

Sequencing used immunoSEQ multiplex PCR; TCRdb keeps in-frame clones, though not all of them. Of about 2.1 million clones in the sample, 90% to 95% are singletons; the top ten hold approximately 1.7%. Naive CD8 cells were CD45RO-negative, positively selected for CCR7, excluding terminally differentiated effector memory CD45RA+ cells. Those who donated were healthy HIV-negative adults, with no recent acute infections or vaccinations reported. The germline gives CDR1 MNHNS, CDR2 SASEGT. The ends lost 0 bases at V and 7 bases at J; junction bases unmatched: 11. CDR3 length: 18 amino acids. The clonotype comes from a man aged 18 to 35 in good health. Some clones in this sample may be carry-over from other donors' samples. This rearrangement joins TRBV6-1 to TRBJ2-7; 14 bases are a match to TRBD2. The source material was naive CD8+ T cells from PBMCs. The CDR3 region has the DNA TGTGCCAGCAGTGAAGCGTTCGGGACTAGCGGGGGTTCTTGGGAGCAGTACTTC. As protein: CASSEAFGTSGGSWEQYF.